This is a list of T cell receptor beta chains from one sample in a study of blood T cell repertoires in COVID-19. Assay used: immunoSEQ multiplex PCR; TCRdb lists only in-frame clones, some missing. The table shows 100,000 or so clones, with roughly 92% occurring only once. Input material: peripheral blood. The receptors come from a man between 65 and 85 years old with acute or convalescent COVID-19. Both conserved end residues are part of each CDR3. The D gene is left open where the match is weak. Clone size is given for some rows only: seen once, a few or many times, or a class if the clone is expanded.

len | d_gene | j_gene | abundance | v_gene | CDR3aa | CDR3nt
15 | . | TRBJ1-4 | . | TRBV24-1 | CATSETGTTNEKLFF | TGTGCCACCAGTGAAACCGGGACAACTAATGAAAAACTGTTTTTT
14 | TRBD1 | TRBJ1-5 | . | TRBV28 | CASTQGGLNQPQHF | TGTGCCAGCACCCAGGGGGGACTCAATCAGCCCCAGCATTTT
14 | . | TRBJ1-1 | . | TRBV5-8 | CASSFFGGAPEAFF | TGTGCCAGCAGCTTCTTTGGCGGGGCGCCTGAAGCTTTCTTT
15 | . | TRBJ1-3 | . | TRBV5-6 | CASSASGTSGNTIYF | TGTGCCAGCAGTGCTTCGGGTACCTCTGGAAACACCATATATTTT
15 | TRBD1 | TRBJ1-4 | once | TRBV5-1 | CASSLADRRGEKLFF | TGCGCCAGCAGCTTGGCGGACAGGAGGGGCGAAAAACTGTTTTTT
13 | TRBD2 | TRBJ2-7 | once | TRBV14 | CASRLAGGYEQYF | TGTGCCAGCAGGCTAGCGGGAGGCTACGAGCAGTACTTC
15 | . | TRBJ2-1 | . | TRBV5-6 | CASSLYSLDYNEQFF | TGTGCCAGCAGCTTGTACAGTCTCGACTACAATGAGCAGTTCTTC
13 | TRBD1 | TRBJ2-1 | . | TRBV29-1 | CSVRDRAYNEQFF | TGCAGCGTCCGGGACAGGGCCTACAATGAGCAGTTCTTC
13 | . | TRBJ2-7 | once | TRBV6-1 | CASSEPQPYEQYF | TGTGCCAGCAGTGAACCACAGCCCTACGAGCAGTACTTC
18 | TRBD2 | TRBJ2-7 | . | TRBV4-2 | CASSQVPSGNLRLYEQYF | TGTGCCAGCAGCCAAGTTCCTAGCGGGAATCTCCGGTTATACGAGCAGTACTTC
15 | TRBD1 | TRBJ2-7 | . | TRBV6-5 | CASSSSQGVKHEQYF | TGTGCCAGCAGTTCCTCTCAGGGGGTAAAGCACGAGCAGTACTTC
16 | TRBD1 | TRBJ2-7 | . | TRBV3-1/TRBV3-2 | CASSQEWGQGSYEQYF | TGTGCCAGCAGCCAAGAGTGGGGACAGGGATCCTACGAGCAGTACTTC
16 | TRBD1 | TRBJ1-6 | . | TRBV6-5 | CASSYSRGLGNSPLHF | TGTGCCAGCAGTTATTCCAGGGGGCTGGGTAATTCACCCCTCCACTTT
15 | TRBD2 | TRBJ2-1 | . | TRBV13 | CASSLEASGGSEQFF | TGTGCCAGCAGCTTAGAGGCTAGCGGGGGGAGTGAGCAGTTCTTC
11 | . | TRBJ2-2 | . | TRBV7-8 | CASSPQWELFF | TGTGCCAGCAGCCCCCAGTGGGAGCTGTTTTTT
14 | . | TRBJ1-3 | . | TRBV10-3 | CAISGVTSGNTIYF | TGTGCCATCAGTGGCGTCACCTCTGGAAACACCATATATTTT
14 | . | TRBJ2-7 | . | TRBV7-2 | CASSLIGEVYEQYF | TGTGCCAGCAGCTTAATAGGAGAAGTCTACGAGCAGTACTTC
16 | TRBD1 | TRBJ1-4 | . | TRBV9 | CASSEGIQGAREKLFF | TGTGCCAGCAGCGAGGGGATTCAGGGGGCGCGTGAAAAACTGTTTTTT
15 | . | TRBJ2-3 | . | TRBV5-1 | CASSLRGGHTDTQYF | TGCGCCAGCAGCTTACGGGGAGGCCACACAGATACGCAGTATTTT
14 | TRBD1 | TRBJ1-1 | . | TRBV6-1 | CASSPQGAGTEAFF | TGTGCCAGCAGTCCGCAGGGGGCGGGCACTGAAGCTTTCTTT
10 | TRBD2 | TRBJ2-5 | . | TRBV7-9 | CATGGGTQYF | TGTGCCACCGGGGGGGGGACCCAGTACTTC
13 | . | TRBJ1-1 | once | TRBV3-1/TRBV3-2 | CASRAGRGTEAFF | TGTGCCAGCCGGGCGGGTCGCGGCACTGAAGCTTTCTTT
16 | TRBD1 | TRBJ2-1 | . | TRBV4-3 | CASSQAPGTGGNEQFF | TGCGCCAGCAGCCAAGCGCCCGGGACAGGGGGGAATGAGCAGTTCTTC
16 | TRBD2 | TRBJ2-3 | . | TRBV13 | CASSFPLAGVADTQYF | TGTGCCAGCAGCTTCCCTCTAGCGGGAGTCGCAGATACGCAGTATTTT
13 | TRBD1 | TRBJ1-2 | . | TRBV28 | CASRPDRTYGYTF | TGTGCCAGTCGCCCGGACAGGACCTATGGCTACACCTTC
14 | . | TRBJ1-2 | . | TRBV5-6 | CASSLEDSYYGYTF | TGTGCCAGCAGCTTGGAGGACAGCTACTATGGCTACACCTTC
14 | TRBD1 | TRBJ1-6 | once | TRBV6-5 | CASSGQVYNSPLHF | TGTGCCAGCAGCGGACAGGTATATAATTCACCCCTCCACTTT
15 | . | TRBJ2-3 | . | TRBV6-4 | CARTGTRQGTDTQYF | TGTGCCAGAACTGGGACACGCCAGGGCACAGATACGCAGTATTTT
15 | TRBD1 | TRBJ2-2 | . | TRBV30 | CAWNRPGQGMWELFF | TGTGCCTGGAATAGACCGGGACAGGGGATGTGGGAGCTGTTTTTT
14 | TRBD2 | TRBJ2-1 | many | TRBV28 | CASSFRLAGREQFF | TGTGCCAGCAGTTTTCGACTAGCGGGAAGGGAGCAGTTCTTC
15 | . | TRBJ1-5 | . | TRBV7-2 | CASSIQGTLGQPQHF | TGTGCCAGCAGCATACAGGGAACCCTCGGTCAGCCCCAGCATTTT
16 | TRBD1 | TRBJ1-4 | . | TRBV2 | CASSEVWDRVNRKLFF | TGTGCCAGCAGTGAAGTATGGGACAGGGTAAACCGAAAACTGTTTTTT
15 | TRBD2 | TRBJ2-7 | . | TRBV11-3 | CASSLGTSGPYEQYF | TGTGCCAGCAGCTTAGGGACTAGCGGCCCCTACGAGCAGTACTTC
13 | . | TRBJ1-2 | . | TRBV11-2 | CASSPSGTYGYTF | TGTGCCAGCAGCCCTAGTGGCACCTATGGCTACACCTTC
14 | TRBD1 | TRBJ1-1 | . | TRBV7-2 | CASSSPTDRAEAFF | TGTGCCAGCAGCTCGCCCACGGACAGGGCTGAAGCTTTCTTT
13 | . | TRBJ1-3 | . | TRBV10-2 | CASSGVRGNTIYF | TGCGCCAGCAGTGGGGTGAGGGGAAACACCATATATTTT
18 | . | TRBJ2-2 | . | TRBV11-2 | CASSLDLGGGANTGELFF | TGTGCCAGCAGCTTAGATCTTGGTGGAGGGGCGAACACCGGGGAGCTGTTTTTT
15 | TRBD2 | TRBJ2-7 | . | TRBV11-2 | CASGVLAVISYEQYF | TGTGCCAGCGGGGTACTAGCGGTGATCTCCTACGAGCAGTACTTC
16 | TRBD2 | TRBJ2-7 | . | TRBV13 | CASSQPSGRGGREQYF | TGTGCCAGCAGCCAGCCTAGCGGGAGAGGGGGCCGCGAGCAGTACTTC
13 | TRBD1 | TRBJ1-5 | . | TRBV6-5 | CASSYTTGGPQHF | TGTGCCAGCAGTTACACAACAGGGGGGCCCCAGCATTTT
14 | . | TRBJ1-3 | . | TRBV7-2 | CASSLGQIGNTIYF | TGTGCCAGCAGCTTAGGACAGATTGGAAACACCATATATTTT
13 | . | TRBJ1-2 | . | TRBV4-1 | CASSQDKYYGYTF | TGCGCCAGCAGCCAAGATAAATACTATGGCTACACCTTC
11 | TRBD1 | TRBJ1-1 | . | TRBV29-1 | CSADRYTEAFF | TGCAGCGCGGACAGGTACACTGAAGCTTTCTTT
14 | . | TRBJ2-5 | . | TRBV27 | CASSHTSLLETQYF | TGTGCCAGCAGTCACACATCCCTCTTAGAGACCCAGTACTTC
14 | . | TRBJ1-4 | . | TRBV5-8 | CASSHGGANEKLFF | TGTGCCAGCAGCCACGGGGGTGCGAATGAAAAACTGTTTTTT
13 | TRBD2 | TRBJ2-1 | . | TRBV29-1 | CSVSSGRWNEQFF | TGCAGCGTTTCTAGCGGGAGATGGAATGAGCAGTTCTTC